A selection of T cell receptor beta chains follows, all from one sample in a study of blood T cell repertoires in COVID-19. The data were produced by immunoSEQ multiplex PCR, yet TCRdb's version contains in-frame clones alone and is incomplete. The sample records just over 300,000 clones, about nine tenths being singletons. The sequencing sample was made of PBMCs or T cells enriched from blood (not recorded which). The receptors were sampled from a man aged 25-45 years who had recovered from COVID-19. Each CDR3 is given with its conserved first and last residue. D genes are given only for firm matches. Clone size is not always given. Where it is, it says once, few, many or a class for expanded clones.

V	D	J	size	CDR3	DNA
TRBV7-2	NA	TRBJ1-6	NA	CASSPLKTNNSPLHF	TGTGCCAGCAGCCCCCTAAAAACCAACAATTCACCCCTCCACTTT
TRBV11-3	TRBD2	TRBJ2-3	NA	CASSPSGRTADTQYF	TGTGCCAGCAGCCCCAGCGGGAGAACTGCAGATACGCAGTATTTT
TRBV7-2	TRBD2	TRBJ2-5	NA	CASTPLAGEETQYF	TGTGCCAGCACCCCATTAGCGGGGGAAGAGACCCAGTACTTC
TRBV19	NA	TRBJ1-5	NA	CASSIVVGGARSNQPQHF	TGTGCCAGTAGTATAGTAGTTGGGGGGGCAAGGAGCAATCAGCCCCAGCATTTT
TRBV4-2	TRBD2	TRBJ2-3	NA	CASSPDPGLPMYADTQYF	TGTGCCAGCAGCCCGGACCCGGGACTACCTATGTACGCAGATACGCAGTATTTT
TRBV7-6	NA	TRBJ2-2	NA	CASTLSGEATGELFF	TGTGCCAGCACCCTCAGTGGGGAGGCCACCGGGGAGCTGTTTTTT
TRBV4-1	NA	TRBJ1-3	many	CASSQLLGEANTIYF	TGCGCCAGCAGCCAGTTGTTAGGCGAGGCAAACACCATATATTTT
TRBV11-2	NA	TRBJ1-6	few	CASSLLRGQSYNSPLHF	TGTGCCAGCAGCTTATTAAGAGGGCAAAGCTATAATTCACCCCTCCACTTT
TRBV2	TRBD1	TRBJ1-1	NA	CASRPQGYTEAFF	TGTGCCAGCAGACCACAGGGGTACACTGAAGCTTTCTTT
TRBV19	TRBD1	TRBJ2-7	NA	CASSIRDRVNEQYF	TGTGCCAGTAGTATCCGGGACAGGGTAAACGAGCAGTACTTC
TRBV27	NA	TRBJ2-3	NA	CASSLKRGGTQYF	TGTGCCAGCAGTTTAAAAAGGGGCGGTACGCAGTATTTT
TRBV2	TRBD1	TRBJ1-5	NA	CASRDRDGYSNQPQHF	TGTGCCAGTCGCGACAGGGATGGGTATAGCAATCAGCCCCAGCATTTT
TRBV5-1	TRBD1	TRBJ2-2	NA	CASRTGTGPNTGELFF	TGCGCCAGCAGGACGGGGACAGGGCCGAACACCGGGGAGCTGTTTTTT
TRBV25-1	TRBD2	TRBJ2-7	NA	CASSPTLAGSYEQYF	TGTGCCAGCAGTCCAACCCTAGCGGGGTCCTACGAGCAGTACTTC
TRBV2	TRBD1	TRBJ1-5	NA	CASSRQGIYQPQHF	TGTGCCAGCAGTCGACAGGGGATTTATCAGCCCCAGCATTTT
TRBV5-5	TRBD1	TRBJ1-1	NA	CASSGGQNQGRNTEAFF	TGTGCCAGCAGCGGGGGACAGAATCAAGGGAGGAACACTGAAGCTTTCTTT